This TCR beta chain is drawn from a study of blood T cells in healthy people across ages. Next came a second PCR, run for about 6 to 12 cycles, which used a sample-barcoded 5' primer along with a J-beta primer mix. A template-switch adaptor with 12 random nucleotides tagged each cDNA molecule. From the 5' RACE reads, TCRdb called clonotypes with MiXCR, one entry per CDR3 protein. Among 650,000 to 900,000 distinct CDR3 sequences listed, roughly 60% were seen once. The germline V gene has CDR1 MNHEY and CDR2 SVGEGT. V was pared by 5 bases and J by 4 bases, with 7 bases of the junction left unmatched. This CDR3 contains 15 residues. A note on this clonotype: As yet, its antigen is unknown.

Study observations and caveats: As naive T cell percentage varied, TCR beta diversity correlated strongly with it. Diversity figures derived from one million T cells were judged to underestimate the true value.

The authors extracted at least 5 micrograms of total RNA per sample. The material sequenced was blood. The receptor was derived from a man younger than 45 in good health. The chain has TRBV6-2 or TRBV6-3 and TRBJ1-5; the match to TRBD1 covers 8 bases. CDR3 DNA: TGTGCCAGCAGTGCGGACAGGGCTAGAAATCAGCCCCAGCATTTT. This encodes CASSADRARNQPQHF.